The 13 T cell receptor beta chains in this list originate from one sample, sequenced in a study of blood T cell repertoires in COVID-19. Here immunoSEQ multiplex PCR was the method, and the copy in TCRdb shows in-frame clones only, minus some. Of 300,000 to 400,000 clones listed, more than 70% are singletons. Sequenced input: peripheral blood. The receptors derive from a woman in her 70s with COVID-19, enrolled during active disease.

This rearrangement joins TRBV2 to TRBJ1-4; 9 bases align to TRBD1. V trimming: 7 bases; J trimming: 6 bases; junction bases outside the gene matches: 3. The CDR3 is made up of 13 amino acids. Germline lookup yields CDR1 SNHLY and CDR2 FYNNEI. The CDR3, as DNA: TGTGCCAGCAAGGGACAGGGTTATGAAAAACTGTTTTTT. Translation gives CASKGQGYEKLFF.

This chain connects TRBV10-3 to TRBJ2-1; the match to TRBD2 covers 11 bases. Looked up from germline, CDR1 is ENHRY and CDR2 is SYGVKD. This CDR3 has 16 residues. With 6 bases clipped from V and 0 bases from J, the junction kept 4 bases outside the gene matches. This CDR3 is CAIRGTSGDSYNEQFF. DNA of the CDR3: TGTGCCATCAGGGGGACTAGCGGAGACTCCTACAATGAGCAGTTCTTC.

CDR3 in amino acids: CASSPRAASYGYTF. The CDR3 region has the DNA TGTGCCAGCAGCCCCAGAGCAGCGTCCTATGGCTACACCTTC. This sequence joins TRBV3-1 (or the pseudogene TRBV3-2) and TRBJ1-2; the D is unclear. The germline V gene has CDR1 LGHDT and CDR2 YNNKEL (reference sequence). V was trimmed by 4 bases and J by 4 bases, leaving 13 bases between them. The CDR3 is 14 amino acids.

This chain uses TRBV5-1 with TRBJ1-2, with TRBD1 as a possible D gene (5 bases). Looked up from germline, CDR1 is SGHRS and CDR2 is YFSETQ. The CDR3 is 14 residues long. V was pared by 4 bases and J by 4 bases, with 14 bases between. CDR3 region: CASSAGGVPYGYTF. The CDR3 region has the DNA TGCGCCAGCAGCGCCGGAGGGGTCCCCTATGGCTACACCTTC.

DNA for the CDR3: TGTGCCAGCAGTCTCCCCCAGACAGAGAGCTCCTACGAGCAGTACTTC. It yields the protein CASSLPQTESSYEQYF. The chain has TRBV6-6 and TRBJ2-7; TRBD1 might be the D (5 bases). This CDR3 contains 16 residues. The germline V gene encodes CDR1 MNHNY and CDR2 SVGAGI (reference sequence). The germline V and J ends were trimmed by 5 bases and 0 bases, with 17 bases remaining between them.

The chain is built from TRBV27 and TRBJ2-7, with 9 positions matching TRBD1. The CDR3 covers 14 residues. V was clipped by 6 bases and J by 5 bases; unmatched bases: 8. Germline V gene sequence: CDR1 MNHEY, CDR2 SMNVEV (reference sequence). CDR3 nucleotides: TGTGCCAGCAGATCCGGGACAGGGTTCCACGAGCAGTACTTC. Translating gives CASRSGTGFHEQYF.

The rearrangement links TRBV27 to TRBJ2-2; weak D call: TRBD1 (7 bases). This CDR3 has 13 residues. Looked up from germline, CDR1 is MNHEY and CDR2 is SMNVEV (reference sequence). With 5 bases removed from V and 9 bases from J, the gap between germline ends came to 13 bases. The CDR3 DNA reads as TGTGCCAGCAGTCTCCAGGGGGGACGGGAGCTGTTTTTT. Translated, it gives CASSLQGGRELFF.

Here the CDR3 DNA reads TGTGCCAGCAGCTTGGACACAGATGGCTACACCTTC. Translated: CASSLDTDGYTF. This chain joins TRBV5-4 and TRBJ1-2; D is undetermined. V lost 0 bases, J lost 6 bases, and 6 bases lay in between. Germline V CDR1 and CDR2: SGHNT, YYREEE (reference sequence). The CDR3 sequence is 12 residues long.

V usage is TRBV14 and J usage is TRBJ2-7; 10 bases match TRBD1. Germline trimming cut 5 bases from V and 5 bases from J; bases unmatched to any gene: 9. The CDR3 has 15 amino acids. Germline CDR1 SGHDN, CDR2 FVKESK. The CDR3 DNA follows: TGTGCCAGCAGCGGGACCGCGACAGGGGGCCACGAGCAGTACTTC. This translates into CASSGTATGGHEQYF.

The CDR3, as DNA: TGTGCCAGCGGTCACACGGGTGGCAATCAGCCCCAGCATTTT. Protein: CASGHTGGNQPQHF. V usage is TRBV27 and J usage is TRBJ1-5; D ambiguous. Germline-derived CDR1 and CDR2 are MNHEY and SMNVEV (reference sequence). V was trimmed by 8 bases and J by 2 bases, leaving 13 bases between them. This CDR3 contains 14 residues.

The chain employs TRBV5-4 and TRBJ2-3, with 8 nucleotides matching TRBD2. Germline V gene sequence: CDR1 SGHNT, CDR2 YYREEE (reference sequence). Trimming took 4 bases from V and 1 from J; bases not matched to a gene: 5. This CDR3 is built from 15 residues. CDR3 sequence (DNA): TGTGCCAGCAGCGACGGACTAGCTGGCACAGATACGCAGTATTTT. This translates into CASSDGLAGTDTQYF.

The chain employs TRBV6-2 or TRBV6-3 and TRBJ2-2; TRBD1 matches at 11 bases. V shed 0 bases, J shed 6 bases, and the junction held 6 bases outside the gene matches. Per germline, CDR1 MNHEY and CDR2 SVGEGT. This CDR3 has 17 residues. CDR3 loop: CASSYSRDRGGPGELFF. The DNA for the CDR3 is TGTGCCAGCAGTTACTCCAGGGACAGGGGGGGACCCGGGGAGCTGTTTTTT.

The chain recombines TRBV10-1 with TRBJ2-5, with D tentatively TRBD2 (7 bases). The V gene lost 2 bases and the J gene lost 4 bases, with 11 bases spanning the gap. CDR1 and CDR2 from the germline V gene are WNHNN and SYGVQD (reference sequence). The CDR3 consists of 14 residues. In DNA, the CDR3 is TGCGCCAGCAGTGAGCGGGGGGCGCGAGAGACCCAGTACTTC. Translated: CASSERGARETQYF.